The next 17 T cell receptor beta chains were all read from a single sample in a study of metastatic and nonmetastatic thyroid tumors. TCRdb re-processed the PCR reads through MiXCR. The sample includes around 29,000 clones, under 25% of them seen just once. Thyroid surgery was preceded by no treatment in any patient. The material sequenced was blood. The receptors derive from a female donor with papillary thyroid cancer or a benign thyroid nodule (not recorded which). Some clones in this sample may be carry-over from other donors' samples.

This clone showed up just a few times. The genes are TRBV6-1 and TRBJ2-1; 15 positions agree with TRBD2. Germline lookup yields CDR1 MNHNS and CDR2 SASEGT. The CDR3 runs to 15 residues. Trimming at V came to 5 bases and at J to 8 bases, leaving 4 bases not matched to a gene. The CDR3 sequence: CASSRTSGGVDEQFF. CDR3 bases: TGTGCCAGCAGTCGGACTAGCGGGGGGGTCGATGAGCAGTTCTTC.

By sample fraction, this clone is medium-sized. The chain carries TRBV6-1 and TRBJ2-3; 9 nucleotides align to TRBD2. The trim removed 6 bases at V and 6 bases at J, leaving 10 bases unmatched. Germline-derived CDR1 and CDR2 are MNHNS and SASEGT. The CDR3 is 15 amino acids. CDR3 loop: CASSREAGGPDTQYF. CDR3 in DNA: TGTGCCAGCAGCCGGGAGGCGGGAGGGCCGGATACGCAGTATTTT.

This clone was detected ten times or more. The sample carries other DNA sequences with the same CDR3. The chain employs TRBV2 and TRBJ2-2; TRBD2 aligns across 11 bases. CDR1 is SNHLY, CDR2 FYNNEI, per germline. The CDR3 extends over 16 amino acids. J lost 4 bases, V lost 4 bases, and 5 bases had no gene match. The CDR3 bases are TGTGCCAGCAGTGGGGCTAGCGGGAGGCGCACCGGGGAGCTGTTTTTT. This codes for CASSGASGRRTGELFF.

This clone was counted many times. The gene calls are TRBV20-1 and TRBJ2-7, with D uncertain. The CDR3 length is 12 residues. Trimming shortened V by 6 bases and J by 0 bases, and 9 bases separated the two germline ends. Germline loops: CDR1 DFQATT, CDR2 SNEGSKA (reference sequence). CDR3 protein: CSASESSYEQYF. The DNA of the CDR3 is TGCAGTGCGTCAGAGAGCTCCTACGAGCAGTACTTC.

This clone occurred many times. The genes are TRBV4-1 and TRBJ1-2, with TRBD1 as a possible D gene (5 bases). V lost 0 bases and J 6 bases, leaving 20 bases between the germline ends. In germline, CDR1 is MGHRA, CDR2 YSYEKL. This CDR3 spans 17 amino acids. The DNA of the CDR3 is TGCGCCAGCAGCCAAGATCAGTTTGGGGCGCAATATGATGGCTACACCTTC. Translating gives CASSQDQFGAQYDGYTF.

This clone was observed a handful of times. This chain links TRBV10-3 with TRBJ2-7; TRBD2 is a possible D gene (5 bases). Germline lookup yields CDR1 ENHRY and CDR2 SYGVKD. This CDR3 comprises 14 residues. Trimming pared 6 bases from V and 4 bases from J, leaving 16 bases between. CDR3 nucleotide sequence: TGTGCCATCAGGACTATTGGGAATTTTTACGAGCAGTACTTC. Protein: CAIRTIGNFYEQYF.

This clone was seen ten or more times. The genes are TRBV29-1 and TRBJ1-5, with 8 bases matching TRBD1. This CDR3 region has 12 residues. From germline, CDR1 is SQVTM and CDR2 ANQGSEA. The V gene end was trimmed by 4 bases and the J gene end by 7 bases; junction bases not matched to a gene: 3. DNA of the CDR3: TGCAGCGTTGCACAGGGGGACCAGCCCCAGCATTTT. Translating gives CSVAQGDQPQHF.

The chain is built from TRBV9 and TRBJ1-3, with 10 bases lining up with TRBD1. Trimming cost V 4 bases and J 0 bases; bases outside gene matches: 7. The CDR3 length is 17 residues. Germline-derived CDR1 and CDR2 are SGDLS and YYNGEE. CDR3 coding DNA: TGTGCCAGCAGCCCGAGGACAGGGGGGACCTCTGGAAACACCATATATTTT. Translated: CASSPRTGGTSGNTIYF.

The V call is TRBV6-2 or TRBV6-3, the J call TRBJ2-7; D not resolved. CDR3 size: 13 residues. Germline V gene data show CDR1 as MNHEY and CDR2 as SVGEGT. V dropped 0 bases and J dropped 0 bases, with 3 bases sitting between them. The CDR3 loop is CASSYSGSYEQYF. The CDR3, as DNA: TGTGCCAGCAGTTACTCCGGCTCCTACGAGCAGTACTTC.

The chain uses TRBV6-4 and TRBJ1-2, with D tentatively TRBD1 (5 bases). The CDR3 loop spans 13 amino acids. Germline CDR1 MRHNA, CDR2 SNTAGT. Trimming took 0 bases from V and 8 from J, leaving 10 bases between them. The DNA of the CDR3 is TGTGCCAGCAGTGACTCTACATGGGGCGGCTACACCTTC. Translating gives CASSDSTWGGYTF.

About this clone itself: Relative to the germline gene, one junction end is altered; a read error may explain this. This rearrangement joins TRBV7-2 to TRBJ2-4; 7 bases fit TRBD2. Germline values: CDR1 SGHTA, CDR2 FQGNSA. The CDR3 has 17 amino acids. CDR3 nucleotide sequence: TGTGCCAGCAGCTTAGCTATAGTAGCGGGCTTGGGAAACATTCATTACTTC. Protein: CASSLAIVAGLGNIHYF. The complete variable domain, with remaining parts taken from reference TRBV7-2 and TRBJ2-4, reads GAGVSQSPSNKVTEKGKDVELRCDPISGHTALYWYRQSLGQGLEFLIYFQGNSAPDKSGLPSDRFSAERTGGSVSTLTIQRTQQEDSAVYLCASSLAIVAGLGNIHYFGAGTRLSVL.

This clone was observed many times. J is TRBJ2-7 and V is TRBV6-5; D call uncertain. Trimming stripped 1 base from V and 4 bases from J, with 2 bases between. The CDR3 runs to 11 residues. CDR1 and CDR2 from the germline V gene are MNHEY and SVGAGI. The CDR3: CASSYLYEQYF. CDR3 DNA: TGTGCCAGCAGTTACTTGTACGAGCAGTACTTC.

Concerning this clone itself: Mismatch with germline at one junction end may stem from a read error. The V gene is TRBV10-3, the J gene TRBJ1-2; weak D call: TRBD1 (5 bases). This CDR3 has 14 residues. The germline gives CDR1 ENHRY, CDR2 SYGVKD. CDR3 nucleotides: TGTGACATCAGTGAGGACCAAGGGGCCTATGGCTACACCTTC. The encoded protein is CDISEDQGAYGYTF.

This clone was recorded at least ten times. The chain is built from TRBV14 and TRBJ2-3, with 7 bases identical to TRBD1. Germline assignment: CDR1 SGHDN and CDR2 FVKESK. CDR3 length equals 16 residues. J was trimmed by 0 bases and V by 4 bases; bases with no gene match: 7. The DNA for the CDR3 is TGTGCCAGCAGCCGGATGGGACAGCTAAGCACAGATACGCAGTATTTT. Encoded protein: CASSRMGQLSTDTQYF.

In nucleotides, the CDR3 is TGTGCCAGCAGCTTTGGGGGGAACACTGAAGCTTTCTTT. It encodes CASSFGGNTEAFF. The chain has TRBV11-3 and TRBJ1-1; a possible D gene is TRBD1 (5 bases). Germline V gives CDR1 SGHNT, CDR2 YENEEA. The CDR3 contains 13 residues. Trimming removed 3 bases from V and 1 base from J, with 6 bases in between.

This clone was observed at least ten times. The J gene is TRBJ2-7, the V gene TRBV7-3; TRBD1 is a possible D gene (6 bases). The CDR3 covers 15 residues. Germline V gene data show CDR1 as SGHTA and CDR2 as FQGTGA. The ends were cut back, 1 base at V and 3 bases at J, with 13 bases in the middle. The CDR3 sequence: CASSLIPGVSYEQYF. For the CDR3, the DNA is TGTGCCAGCAGCTTAATCCCAGGGGTAAGCTACGAGCAGTACTTC.

This clone was recorded at least ten times. The chain links TRBV20-1 to TRBJ2-5; D not certain. Trimming took off 1 base at V and 5 bases at J, with 17 bases between the two ends. Germline V gives CDR1 DFQATT, CDR2 SNEGSKA (reference sequence). The CDR3 covers 15 residues. This chain's CDR3 is CSARVPAQARETQYF. DNA of the CDR3: TGCAGTGCTAGAGTCCCTGCTCAGGCGAGGGAGACCCAGTACTTC.